The 9 T cell receptor beta chains below come from one sample, sequenced in a study of CD8 T cells in Susac syndrome. Random hexamers served to reverse transcribe about 0.5 to 1 ug RNA. TCRdb re-derived calls from the immunoSEQ multiplex PCR reads in MiXCR, one entry per CDR3 protein. The data contain roughly 100,000 distinct CDR3 sequences, 95% to 97% of them singletons. Material: CD8+ T cells from PBMCs. The receptors here all came from a human donor with Susac syndrome.

The gene calls are TRBV20-1 and TRBJ1-1; TRBD1 agrees at 7 bases. The ends lost 6 bases at V and 0 bases at J; junction bases unmatched: 10. The CDR3 contains 15 residues. The germline gives CDR1 DFQATT, CDR2 SNEGSKA (reference sequence). The chain's CDR3 is CSARDRSTMNTEAFF. For the CDR3, the DNA is TGCAGTGCCCGGGACAGATCAACCATGAACACTGAAGCTTTCTTT.

This clonotype appeared once. This chain links TRBV10-3 with TRBJ2-7, with 8 bases fitting TRBD1. The trim removed 6 bases at V and 1 base at J, leaving 5 bases unmatched. This CDR3 spans 14 amino acids. Germline lookup yields CDR1 ENHRY and CDR2 SYGVKD. Here the CDR3 DNA reads TGTGCCATCAGAGGACAGGGTCGGTCCTACGAGCAGTACTTC. This codes for CAIRGQGRSYEQYF.

The CDR3, as DNA: TGTGCCAGCAGCTTAGTGGGACTACTCGAGGCCGGGGAGCTGTTTTTT. Its translation is CASSLVGLLEAGELFF. V usage is TRBV11-2 and J usage is TRBJ2-2; the match to TRBD2 covers 7 bases. Germline V lookup: CDR1 SGHAT, CDR2 FQNNGV. This CDR3 spans 16 amino acids. Germline trimming cut 1 base from V and 6 bases from J; bases unmatched to any gene: 8.

The chain recombines TRBV20-1 with TRBJ2-1, with D unresolved. Germline CDR1 is DFQATT and CDR2 is SNEGSKA (reference sequence). Deletions cut 0 bases from V and 3 bases from J, with 12 bases between. The CDR3 sequence is 15 residues long. The DNA for the CDR3 is TGCAGTGCTAGAGATTTTCTGTCTCTCTACAATGAGCAGTTCTTC. Translated, it gives CSARDFLSLYNEQFF.

The chain couples TRBV7-2 to TRBJ1-4; D is unresolved. The CDR3 consists of 15 residues. Germline V gene sequence: CDR1 SGHTA, CDR2 FQGNSA. The V gene lost 5 bases and the J gene lost 0 bases, with 10 bases spanning the gap. CDR3 in DNA: TGTGCCAGCAGCAAAAAACCGCCAACTAATGAAAAACTGTTTTTT. Translating gives CASSKKPPTNEKLFF.

The genes are TRBV6-5 and TRBJ1-2, with 9 bases that match TRBD1. V was pared by 2 bases and J by 8 bases, with 9 bases of the junction left unmatched. The CDR3 loop spans 15 amino acids. Germline-derived CDR1 and CDR2 are MNHEY and SVGAGI. The CDR3 nucleotides read TGTGCCAGCAGTTACCCGACAGGGGGGAAGGAAGGCTACACCTTC. Protein sequence: CASSYPTGGKEGYTF.

The rearrangement uses TRBV27 and TRBJ2-5, with 8 bases matching TRBD1. With V trimmed by 8 bases and J by 5 bases, 4 bases remained unmatched. The CDR3 is made up of 12 amino acids. CDR1 and CDR2 (germline): MNHEY, SMNVEV (reference sequence). The CDR3 region is CASGYRGETQYF. The CDR3 DNA reads TGTGCCAGCGGCTACAGGGGGGAGACCCAGTACTTC.

The chain couples TRBV20-1 to TRBJ2-7, with D perhaps given as TRBD1 or TRBD2 (5 bases each). With 5 bases removed from V and 7 bases from J, the gap between germline ends came to 18 bases. CDR1 is DFQATT and CDR2 is SNEGSKA in the germline V gene (reference sequence). The CDR3 loop spans 13 amino acids. The CDR3 is CSAARAIGAEQYF. In DNA, the CDR3 is TGCAGTGCTGCCCGCGCGATCGGGGCGGAGCAGTACTTC.

For the CDR3, the DNA is TGTGCCAGTAGTATGGCAGGGAGGGACACTGAAGCTTTCTTT. Translating gives CASSMAGRDTEAFF. V usage is TRBV19 and J usage is TRBJ1-1; a weak D match, TRBD1 (5 bases). The CDR3 extends over 14 amino acids. Trimming removed 3 bases at V and 3 bases at J, with 11 bases between. The germline CDR1 and CDR2 sequences are LNHDA and SQIVND (reference sequence).